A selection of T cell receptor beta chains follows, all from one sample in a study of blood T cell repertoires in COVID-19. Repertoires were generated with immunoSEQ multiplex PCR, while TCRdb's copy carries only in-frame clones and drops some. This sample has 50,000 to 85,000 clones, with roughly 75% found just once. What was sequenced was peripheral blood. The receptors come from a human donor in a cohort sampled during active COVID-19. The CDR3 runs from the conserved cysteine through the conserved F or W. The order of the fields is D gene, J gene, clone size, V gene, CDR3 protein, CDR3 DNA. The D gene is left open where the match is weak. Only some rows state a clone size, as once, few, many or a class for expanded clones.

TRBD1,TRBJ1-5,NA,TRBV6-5,CASSYPGTEYAPQHF,TGTGCCAGCAGTTATCCCGGGACAGAGTACGCGCCCCAGCATTTT
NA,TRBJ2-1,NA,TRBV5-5,CASSQYPQAPNEQFF,TGTGCCAGCAGCCAATACCCTCAAGCGCCCAATGAGCAGTTCTTC
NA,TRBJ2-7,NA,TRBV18,CASSPSSGTNGDEQYF,TGTGCCAGCTCACCGAGCTCCGGGACAAATGGCGACGAGCAGTACTTC
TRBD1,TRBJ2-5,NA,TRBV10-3,CAISDLRGRETQYF,TGTGCCATCAGTGACCTGAGGGGGCGAGAGACCCAGTACTTC
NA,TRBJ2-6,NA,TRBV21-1,CASSLRARGGPSGANVLTF,TGTGCCAGCAGCCTCAGGGCTAGGGGGGGGCCCTCTGGGGCCAACGTCCTGACTTTC
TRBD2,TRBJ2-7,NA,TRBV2,CASGGRGRARYEQYF,TGTGCCAGCGGGGGCCGCGGGAGGGCCCGGTACGAGCAGTACTTC
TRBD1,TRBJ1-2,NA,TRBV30,CAWSVTRGDGYTF,TGTGCCTGGAGTGTAACCAGGGGGGATGGCTACACCTTC
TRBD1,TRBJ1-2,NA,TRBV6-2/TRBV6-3,CASSFTRGTGGDYGYTF,TGTGCCAGCAGTTTTACGCGCGGGACAGGGGGCGACTATGGCTACACCTTC
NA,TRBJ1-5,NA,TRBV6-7,CASSYWGAGGPPQHF,TGTGCCAGCAGTTACTGGGGGGCCGGGGGGCCGCCCCAGCATTTT
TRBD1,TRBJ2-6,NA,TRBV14,CASSQALGRDRISGANVLTF,TGTGCCAGCAGCCAGGCACTGGGAAGGGACAGGATCTCTGGGGCCAACGTCCTGACTTTC
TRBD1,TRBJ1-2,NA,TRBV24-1,CATSETTGGAYGYTF,TGTGCCACCAGTGAGACGACAGGGGGGGCCTATGGCTACACCTTC
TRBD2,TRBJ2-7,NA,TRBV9,CASSPGLAGAYEQYF,TGTGCCAGCAGCCCAGGACTAGCGGGTGCGTACGAGCAGTACTTC
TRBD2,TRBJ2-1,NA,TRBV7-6,CASSQSSGRVLNEQFF,TGTGCCAGCAGCCAGTCTAGCGGGAGGGTTTTAAATGAGCAGTTCTTC
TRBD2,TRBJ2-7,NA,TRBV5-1,CASTPGGSVHEQYF,TGCGCCAGCACCCCTGGCGGGAGCGTCCACGAGCAGTACTTC
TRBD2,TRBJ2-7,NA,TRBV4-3,CASSQDLAGSLVQQYF,TGCGCCAGCAGCCAAGATCTAGCGGGGTCTTTAGTCCAGCAGTACTTC
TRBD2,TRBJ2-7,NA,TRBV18,CASSPLSSGDVEQYF,TGTGCCAGCTCACCACTTTCTAGCGGGGACGTGGAGCAGTACTTC
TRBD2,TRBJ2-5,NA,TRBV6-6,CASSRLAGGPGGETQYF,TGTGCCAGCAGTCGACTAGCGGGAGGGCCGGGGGGTGAGACCCAGTACTTC
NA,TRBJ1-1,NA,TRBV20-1,CSAGTNTEAFF,TGCAGTGCTGGCACGAACACTGAAGCTTTCTTT
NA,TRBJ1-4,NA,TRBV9,CASSGGGGGETLFF,TGTGCCAGCAGCGGAGGCGGGGGTGGAGAAACACTGTTTTTT
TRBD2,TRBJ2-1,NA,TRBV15,CATSRLAGYNEQFF,TGTGCCACCAGCAGACTAGCGGGATACAATGAGCAGTTCTTC
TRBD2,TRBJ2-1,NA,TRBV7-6,CASSLGQLAGVNEQFF,TGTGCCAGCAGCTTAGGGCAGCTAGCGGGAGTGAATGAGCAGTTCTTC
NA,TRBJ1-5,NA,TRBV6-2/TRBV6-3,CASSYIGVGDNQPQHF,TGTGCCAGCAGTTACATAGGGGTTGGGGACAATCAGCCCCAGCATTTT
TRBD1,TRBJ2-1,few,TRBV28,CASSRQGVAYNEQFF,TGTGCCAGCAGTCGACAGGGGGTGGCCTACAATGAGCAGTTCTTC
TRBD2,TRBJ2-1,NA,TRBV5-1,CASSSGGLAGVGQFF,TGCGCCAGCAGCTCAGGGGGACTAGCGGGAGTTGGGCAGTTCTTC
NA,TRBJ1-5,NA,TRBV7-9,CASSFGPDQPQHF,TGTGCCAGCAGCTTTGGGCCAGATCAGCCCCAGCATTTT
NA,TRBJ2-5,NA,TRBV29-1,CSVLLTGMAGMETQYF,TGCAGCGTCCTACTAACAGGGATGGCAGGGATGGAGACCCAGTACTTC
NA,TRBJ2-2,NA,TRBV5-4,CASSGGSYTGELFF,TGTGCCAGCAGCGGAGGGAGCTACACCGGGGAGCTGTTTTTT
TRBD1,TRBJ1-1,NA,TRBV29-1,CSVDGRGSGTGTTEAFF,TGCAGCGTTGATGGCCGGGGCTCCGGGACAGGGACAACTGAAGCTTTCTTT
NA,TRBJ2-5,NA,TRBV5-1,CASSRLGTQETQYF,TGCGCCAGCTCTCGTTTGGGGACTCAAGAGACCCAGTACTTC
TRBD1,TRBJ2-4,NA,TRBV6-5,CASSYSGQGAKNIQYF,TGTGCCAGCAGTTACTCTGGACAGGGGGCCAAAAACATTCAGTACTTC